This TCR beta chain appears in the sequencing data of a study of vaccination and CD4 T cells after COVID-19. The overall study: Convalescent individuals numbered four females and six males, two being Hispanic. Sampling post-COVID took place a median 101 days after diagnosis (range 35 to 161). Post-vaccination specimens were collected at a median of roughly 65 days following dose two (range 14 to 241).

The Oncomine TCR Beta short-read assay was applied to DNA of cultured CD4+ T cells. TCRdb used MiXCR to reprocess the PCR reads, holding one entry per CDR3 protein. Of fewer than 15,000 distinct CDR3 sequences in the sample, about a fifth were seen once. Treatment indicated: roughly 11-day PBMC culture with coronavirus spike peptide pools or control peptides (ViraFEST assay). CDR1 MNHEY and CDR2 SVGAGI come from the germline V gene. This CDR3 comprises 18 residues. V was pared by 1 base and J by 1 base, with 12 bases of the junction left unmatched. This clonotype was counted a few times. The antigen is undetermined.

The J gene is TRBJ1-1, the V gene TRBV6-5; 7 bases are a match to TRBD1. The TCR was taken from a human donor who received a COVID-19 vaccine. Sequenced material: CD4+ T cells from blood, cultured in vitro, taken before SARS-CoV-2 vaccination. The CDR3 region is CASSYLLNRGFGNTEAFF. The CDR3 DNA is TGTGCCAGCAGTTACTTGCTTAACAGGGGATTCGGGAACACTGAAGCTTTCTTT.